The entry below describes one T cell receptor (beta chain). This sample was taken from a study of blood T cell repertoires in COVID-19. Using immunoSEQ multiplex PCR, the repertoire was profiled, and TCRdb retains in-frame clones only, with some absent. Here the sample spans fewer than 50,000 clones, roughly 75% being singletons. The CDR3 spans 14 residues. The germline V gene encodes CDR1 SGHTA and CDR2 FQGTGA. V gave up 5 bases and J gave up 4 bases; unmatched junction bases: 3. The J gene is TRBJ1-3, the V gene TRBV7-3; 9 positions match TRBD1. Specimen: peripheral blood. The receptor's source is an elderly man with active or convalescent COVID-19. CDR3 nucleotides: TGTGCCAGCAGCCCCGGACAGGGGGGAAACACCATATATTTT. Its protein product is CASSPGQGGNTIYF.